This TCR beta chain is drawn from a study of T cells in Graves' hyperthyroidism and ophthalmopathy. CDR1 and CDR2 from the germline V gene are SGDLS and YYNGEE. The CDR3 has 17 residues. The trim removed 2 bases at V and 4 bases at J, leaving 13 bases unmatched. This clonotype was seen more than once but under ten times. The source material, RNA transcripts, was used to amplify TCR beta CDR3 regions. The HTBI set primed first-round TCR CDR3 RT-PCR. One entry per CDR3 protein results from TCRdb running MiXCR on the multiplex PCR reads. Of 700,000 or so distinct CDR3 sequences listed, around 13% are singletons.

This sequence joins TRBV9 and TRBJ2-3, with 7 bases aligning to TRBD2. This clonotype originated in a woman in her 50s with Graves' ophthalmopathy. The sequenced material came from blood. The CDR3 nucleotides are TGTGCCAGCAGCGTCCTCCCTATTGCGGGAGTTGCAGATACGCAGTATTTT. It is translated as CASSVLPIAGVADTQYF.